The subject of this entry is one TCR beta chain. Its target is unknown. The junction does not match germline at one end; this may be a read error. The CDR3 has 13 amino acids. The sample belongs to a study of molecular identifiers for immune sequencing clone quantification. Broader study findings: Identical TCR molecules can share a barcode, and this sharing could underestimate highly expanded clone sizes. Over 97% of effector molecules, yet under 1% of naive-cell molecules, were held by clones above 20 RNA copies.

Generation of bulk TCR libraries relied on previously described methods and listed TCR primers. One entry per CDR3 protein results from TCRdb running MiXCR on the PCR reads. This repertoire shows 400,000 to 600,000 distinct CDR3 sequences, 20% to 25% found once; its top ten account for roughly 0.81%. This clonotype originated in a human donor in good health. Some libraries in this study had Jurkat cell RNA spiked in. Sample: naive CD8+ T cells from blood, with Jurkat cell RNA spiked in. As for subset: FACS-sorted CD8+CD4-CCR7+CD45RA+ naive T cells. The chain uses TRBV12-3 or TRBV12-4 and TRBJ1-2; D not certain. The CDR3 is CASSPSLGRQEDF. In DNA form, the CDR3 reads TGTGCCAGCAGCCCTTCCCTTGGGAGGCAGGAAGATTTC.